This T cell receptor beta chain was recorded in a study of shared clonotypes between healthy human individuals. Study details: Three plates were used per donor for CD4 naive, three for CD4 memory, two for CD8 naive and one for CD8 memory.

On this clone itself: Its matching antigen is unknown.

This CDR3 region has 15 residues. V lost 0 bases, J lost 6 bases, and 2 bases stayed unmatched. CDR1 and CDR2 from the germline V gene are WNHNN and SYGVQD (reference sequence). General study findings and limits: In contrast to clonotypes shared by all four donors, non-shared clonotypes had lower generation probabilities. Donor clonotype sharing was expected to depend on sequencing depth.

Here immunoSEQ multiplex PCR was the method, and the copy in TCRdb shows in-frame clones only, minus some. The table records some 2.4 million clones, approximately 94% of them present only once. The sequence was collected from a man younger than 30 in good health. Some clones in this sample may be carry-over from other donors' samples. The sample comprised naive CD4+ T cells from PBMCs. Subset here: CD45RA+ positively selected. The chain joins TRBV10-1 to TRBJ2-1; TRBD2 agrees at 10 bases. The CDR3 nucleotides read TGCGCCAGCAGTGAGTCTAGCGGGAGGATCAATGAGCAGTTCTTC. Amino acid sequence: CASSESSGRINEQFF.